The 12 T cell receptor beta chains below all came from one sample that was sequenced in a study of beta chain features in type 1 diabetes. Overall study results and limits: People with Type 1 diabetes carried modestly yet significantly shorter TCRB CDR3s in all four CD4+ subsets.

Isolated RNA was reverse transcribed in full, so expressed TCRB transcripts were sequenced. The table came from immunoSEQ multiplex PCR; TCRdb's copy has only in-frame clones and leaves some out. In the table there are some 360,000 clones, over 8.5% of which are singletons. Their antigens remain unidentified. Sequenced input: central memory CD4+ T cells from blood. The receptors originated from a man aged 25 to 40 with type 1 diabetes.

The chain employs TRBV5-6 and TRBJ1-5; D ambiguous. V lost 2 bases and J 3 bases, leaving 12 bases between the germline ends. The CDR3 contains 15 residues. The V gene's germline CDR1 is SGHDT and CDR2 YYEEEE. CDR3 DNA sequence: TGTGCCAGCAGCTTCTCTCCCTTCTCCAATCAGCCCCAGCATTTT. Its translation: CASSFSPFSNQPQHF.

This clone has just a few counts. This chain uses TRBV7-9 with TRBJ1-1; a weak D match, TRBD1 (5 bases). Germline CDR1 is SEHNR and CDR2 is FQNEAQ (reference sequence). V lost 4 bases and J 3 bases, leaving 12 bases between the germline ends. The CDR3 extends over 14 amino acids. CDR3 residues: CASSSQMTDTEAFF. In DNA, the CDR3 is TGTGCCAGCAGCTCGCAAATGACAGACACTGAAGCTTTCTTT. Looking up the rest from reference TRBV7-9 and TRBJ1-1 gives the full variable domain: DTGVSQNPRHKITKRGQNVTFRCDPISEHNRLYWYRQTLGQGPEFLTYFQNEAQLEKSRLLSDRFSAERPKGSFSTLEIQRTEQGDSAMYLCASSSQMTDTEAFFGQGTRLTVV.

The genes are TRBV2 and TRBJ1-1, with D perhaps TRBD1 (6 bases). Germline values: CDR1 SNHLY, CDR2 FYNNEI. The CDR3 runs 17 residues. V was trimmed by 5 bases and J by 7 bases, leaving 26 bases between them. The CDR3 sequence is CASSPLTGTILANEAFF. The DNA of the CDR3 is TGTGCCAGCAGTCCACTTACCGGGACAATTCTTGCTAATGAAGCTTTCTTT.

This clone was seen a few times. V and J are TRBV7-9 and TRBJ1-1; 7 positions agree with TRBD1. J gave up 0 bases and V 7 bases, and 5 bases lay outside the gene matches. The CDR3 has 14 amino acids. Germline CDR1 SEHNR, CDR2 FQNEAQ (reference sequence). CDR3 bases: TGTGCCAGCACAATGGGACAGCTGAACACTGAAGCTTTCTTT. Its protein product is CASTMGQLNTEAFF.

J is TRBJ1-2 and V is TRBV6-6; 7 nucleotides align to TRBD1. Germline V gives CDR1 MNHNY, CDR2 SVGAGI (reference sequence). The CDR3 contains 12 residues. The trim removed 6 bases at V and 10 bases at J, leaving 8 bases unmatched. CDR3 coding DNA: TGTGCCAGCAGCTTACAGGGGTATTTCTACACCTTC. Protein product: CASSLQGYFYTF.

This clone was observed a few times. The chain has TRBV7-3 and TRBJ2-1; TRBD2 matches 7 bases. Germline loops: CDR1 SGHTA, CDR2 FQGTGA. This CDR3 is built from 15 residues. Losses at the gene ends were 2 bases for V and 7 bases for J; bases not matched to a gene: 8. CDR3 DNA sequence: TGTGCCAGCAGCTTAGGGACTATAACCAGGAATGAGCAGTTCTTC. Translating it yields CASSLGTITRNEQFF.

This chain joins TRBV6-1 and TRBJ1-5; the match to TRBD1 covers 8 bases. V lost 6 bases and J lost 6; bases outside the gene matches: 10. The CDR3 is 15 amino acids. Per the germline V gene, CDR1 is MNHNS and CDR2 is SASEGT. The CDR3 DNA sequence: TGTGCCAGCAGCTCTATCGGGACAGGCGGTCAGCCCCAGCATTTT. Protein sequence: CASSSIGTGGQPQHF.

This clone has ten or more counts. V and J are TRBV14 and TRBJ2-5, with D unclear. CDR1 and CDR2 (germline): SGHDN, FVKESK. The CDR3 contains 13 residues. V gave up 4 bases and J gave up 5 bases, with 11 bases separating them. The DNA of the CDR3 is TGTGCCAGCAGCCGACAATTCCGGGAGACCCAGTACTTC. It translates to CASSRQFRETQYF.

A few counts support this clone. The CDR3 sequence: CAISGSPGTGGVSSTGELFF. The CDR3 DNA is TGTGCCATCAGTGGATCCCCCGGGACAGGGGGCGTATCAAGCACCGGGGAGCTGTTTTTT. The chain couples TRBV10-3 to TRBJ2-2, with 12 nucleotides matching TRBD1. Germline V gene data show CDR1 as ENHRY and CDR2 as SYGVKD. V trimming: 4 bases; J trimming: 4 bases; junction bases outside the gene matches: 16. The CDR3 contains 20 residues.

In DNA form, the CDR3 reads TGTGCCAGCAGGGACCGGGGGGCGTTCTTC. Its translation is CASRDRGAFF. The gene calls are TRBV25-1 and TRBJ2-1; TRBD2 might be the D (7 bases). This CDR3 has 10 residues. Trimming took 6 bases from V and 15 from J, leaving 12 bases between them. Germline V gives CDR1 MGHDK, CDR2 SYGVNS.

The chain recombines TRBV18 with TRBJ2-5; TRBD1 matches 9 bases. After removal of 2 bases from V and 5 bases from J, the junction contained 9 bases not matched to a gene. Germline loops: CDR1 KGHSH, CDR2 LQKENI. The CDR3 covers 16 residues. As DNA, the CDR3 is TGTGCCAGCTCACCAAGGGGACAGGGAAGAGGGGAGACCCAGTACTTC. Protein: CASSPRGQGRGETQYF.

CDR3: CATSKASGTPNEQFF. The CDR3, as DNA: TGTGCCACCAGCAAGGCCTCCGGGACCCCCAATGAGCAGTTCTTC. This chain uses TRBV15 with TRBJ2-1; TRBD1 or TRBD2 may be the D gene (5 bases each). V was clipped by 4 bases and J by 6 bases, with 16 bases between them. Per germline, CDR1 LNHNV and CDR2 YYDKDF (reference sequence). The CDR3 is 15 amino acids.